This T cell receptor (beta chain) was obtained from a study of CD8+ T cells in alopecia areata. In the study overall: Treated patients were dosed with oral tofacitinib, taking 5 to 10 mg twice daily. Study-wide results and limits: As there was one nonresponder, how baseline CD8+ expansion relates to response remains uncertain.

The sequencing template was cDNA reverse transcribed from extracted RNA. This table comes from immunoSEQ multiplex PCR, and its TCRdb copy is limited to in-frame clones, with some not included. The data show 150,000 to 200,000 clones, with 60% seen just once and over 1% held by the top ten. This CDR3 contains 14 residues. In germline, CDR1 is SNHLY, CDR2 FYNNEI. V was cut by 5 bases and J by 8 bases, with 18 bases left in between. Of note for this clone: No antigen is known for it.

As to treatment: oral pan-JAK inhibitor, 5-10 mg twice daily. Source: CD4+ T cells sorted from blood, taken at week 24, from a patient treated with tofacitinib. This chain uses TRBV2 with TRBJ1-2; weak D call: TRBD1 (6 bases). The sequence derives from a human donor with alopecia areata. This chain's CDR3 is CASSIQGGTGGYTF. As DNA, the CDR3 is TGTGCCAGCAGTATACAGGGAGGGACCGGCGGCTACACCTTC.